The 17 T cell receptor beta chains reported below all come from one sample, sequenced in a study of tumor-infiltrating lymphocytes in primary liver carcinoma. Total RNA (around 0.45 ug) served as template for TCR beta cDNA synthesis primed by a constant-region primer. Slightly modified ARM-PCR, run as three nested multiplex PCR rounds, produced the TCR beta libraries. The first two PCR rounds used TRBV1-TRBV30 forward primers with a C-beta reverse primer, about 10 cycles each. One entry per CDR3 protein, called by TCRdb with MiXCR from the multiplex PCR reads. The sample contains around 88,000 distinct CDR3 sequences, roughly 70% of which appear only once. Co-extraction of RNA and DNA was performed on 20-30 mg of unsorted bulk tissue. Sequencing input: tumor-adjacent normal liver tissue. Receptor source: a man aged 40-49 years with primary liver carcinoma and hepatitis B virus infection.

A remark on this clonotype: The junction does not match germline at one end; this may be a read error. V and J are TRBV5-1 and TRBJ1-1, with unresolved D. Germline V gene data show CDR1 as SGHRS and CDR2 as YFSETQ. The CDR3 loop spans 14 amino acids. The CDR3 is CANSLACRNTEAFF. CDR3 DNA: TGCGCCAACAGCCTGGCATGCAGGAACACTGAAGCTTTCTTT.

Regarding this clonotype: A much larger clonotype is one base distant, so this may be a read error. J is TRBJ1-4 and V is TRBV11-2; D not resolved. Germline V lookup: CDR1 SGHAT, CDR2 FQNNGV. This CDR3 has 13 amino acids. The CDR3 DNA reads TGTGCCAGCAGCTTAGAACTAAATGAAAAACTGGTTTTT. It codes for CASSLELNEKLVF.

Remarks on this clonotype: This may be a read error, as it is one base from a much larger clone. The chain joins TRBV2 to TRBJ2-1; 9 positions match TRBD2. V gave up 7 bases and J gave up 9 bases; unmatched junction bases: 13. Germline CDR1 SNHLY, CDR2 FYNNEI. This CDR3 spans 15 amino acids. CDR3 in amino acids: CASTSGIAGDGEQFF. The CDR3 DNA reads TGTGCCAGCACCTCGGGAATAGCGGGAGATGGTGAGCAGTTCTTC.

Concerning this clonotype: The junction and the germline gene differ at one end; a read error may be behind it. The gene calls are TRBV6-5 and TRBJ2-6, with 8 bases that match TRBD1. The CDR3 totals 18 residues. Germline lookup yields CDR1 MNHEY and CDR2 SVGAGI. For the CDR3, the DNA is TGTGCCAGCAGTCGTTGGACAGGGATGAAAGCTGGGGCCAACGCCCTGATTTTC. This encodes CASSRWTGMKAGANALIF.

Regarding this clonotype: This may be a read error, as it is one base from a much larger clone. The CDR3, as DNA: TGCAGCGTTAGCGAAACGGGGGAAAAACTGTTTTTT. It translates to CSVSETGEKLFF. This chain links TRBV29-1 with TRBJ1-4; D call uncertain. This CDR3 comprises 12 residues. Trimming removed 5 bases at V and 8 bases at J, with 12 bases between. The germline CDR1 and CDR2 sequences are SQVTM and ANQGSEA.

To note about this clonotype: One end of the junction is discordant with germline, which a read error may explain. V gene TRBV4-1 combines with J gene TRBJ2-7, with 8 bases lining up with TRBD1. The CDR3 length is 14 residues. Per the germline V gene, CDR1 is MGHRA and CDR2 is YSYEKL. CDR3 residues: CTSSLQGAFYEQYF. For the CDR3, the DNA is TGCACCAGCAGCCTCCAGGGGGCCTTCTACGAGCAGTACTTC.

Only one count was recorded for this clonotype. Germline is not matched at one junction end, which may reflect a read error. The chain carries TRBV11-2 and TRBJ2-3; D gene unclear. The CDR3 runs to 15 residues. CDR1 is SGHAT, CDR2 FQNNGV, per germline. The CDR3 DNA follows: TGTGCCAGCAGCTTAACTCAGCTAAGCACAGATACGCGGTATTTT. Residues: CASSLTQLSTDTRYF.

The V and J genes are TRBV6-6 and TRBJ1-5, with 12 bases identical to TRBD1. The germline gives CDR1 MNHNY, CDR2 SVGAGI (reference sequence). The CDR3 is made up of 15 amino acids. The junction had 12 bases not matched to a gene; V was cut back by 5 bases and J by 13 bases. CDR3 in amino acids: CASSGGQGARQLQHF. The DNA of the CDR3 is TGTGCCAGCAGTGGGGGACAGGGGGCGCGTCAGCTACAGCATTTT.

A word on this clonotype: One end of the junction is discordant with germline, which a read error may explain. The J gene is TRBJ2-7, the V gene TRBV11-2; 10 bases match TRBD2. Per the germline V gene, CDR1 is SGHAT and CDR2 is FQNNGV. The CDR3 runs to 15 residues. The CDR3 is CASTALTSGSYEQCF. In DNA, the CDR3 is TGTGCCAGCACTGCCTTGACTAGCGGGTCCTACGAGCAGTGCTTC.

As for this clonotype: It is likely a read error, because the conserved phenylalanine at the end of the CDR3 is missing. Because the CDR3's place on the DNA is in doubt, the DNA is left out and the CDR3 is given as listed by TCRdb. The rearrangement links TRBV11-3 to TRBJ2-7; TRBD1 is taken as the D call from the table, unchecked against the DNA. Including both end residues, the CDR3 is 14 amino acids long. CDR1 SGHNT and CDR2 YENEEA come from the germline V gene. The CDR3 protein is CASSYRPGQGRWDS.

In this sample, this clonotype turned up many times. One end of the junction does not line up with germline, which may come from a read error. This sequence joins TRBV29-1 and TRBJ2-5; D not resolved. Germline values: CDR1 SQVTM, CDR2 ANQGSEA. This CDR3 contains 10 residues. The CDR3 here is CSVAREAQYF. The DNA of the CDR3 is TGCAGCGTTGCCCGAGAGGCCCAGTACTTC.

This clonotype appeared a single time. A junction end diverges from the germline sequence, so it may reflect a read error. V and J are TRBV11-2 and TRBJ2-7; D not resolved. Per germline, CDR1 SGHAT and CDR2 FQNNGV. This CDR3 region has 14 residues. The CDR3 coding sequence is TGTGCCAGCTGCTTAACATACACTGCCTACGAGCAGTACTTC. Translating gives CASCLTYTAYEQYF.

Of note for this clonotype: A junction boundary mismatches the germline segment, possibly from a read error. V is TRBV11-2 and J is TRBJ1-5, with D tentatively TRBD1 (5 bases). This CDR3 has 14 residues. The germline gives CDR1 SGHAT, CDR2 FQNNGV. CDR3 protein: CGSSPYTGAQPQHF. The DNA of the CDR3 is TGCGGCAGTAGCCCATATACCGGGGCTCAGCCCCAGCATTTT. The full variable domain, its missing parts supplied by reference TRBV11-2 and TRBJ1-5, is EAGVAQSPRYKIIEKRQSVAFWCNPISGHATLYWYQQILGQGPKLLIQFQNNGVVDDSQLPKDRFSAERLKGVDSTLKIQPAKLEDSAVYLCGSSPYTGAQPQHFGDGTRLSIL.

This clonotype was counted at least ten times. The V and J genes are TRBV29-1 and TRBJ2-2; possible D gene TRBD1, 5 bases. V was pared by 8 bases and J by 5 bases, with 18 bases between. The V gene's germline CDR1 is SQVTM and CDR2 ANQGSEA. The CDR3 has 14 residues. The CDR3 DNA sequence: TGCAGCCTCTCATCTAGGGGTCGTACCGGGGAGCTGTTTTTT. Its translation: CSLSSRGRTGELFF.

CDR3 DNA sequence: TGTGCCAGCAGCATGACATGGCGAGGTGGCTACACCTTC. Its protein product is CASSMTWRGGYTF. J is TRBJ1-2 and V is TRBV6-5; D uncertain. Per germline, CDR1 MNHEY and CDR2 SVGAGI. There are 13 residues in the CDR3. V lost 6 bases to trimming and J lost 7 bases, with 15 bases between them.

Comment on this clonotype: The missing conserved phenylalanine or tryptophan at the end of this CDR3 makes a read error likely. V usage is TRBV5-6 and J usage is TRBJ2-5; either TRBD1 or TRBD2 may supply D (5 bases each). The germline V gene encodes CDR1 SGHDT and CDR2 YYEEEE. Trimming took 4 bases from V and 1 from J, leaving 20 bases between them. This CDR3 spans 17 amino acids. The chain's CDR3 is CASSRAEGLGIQETQYI. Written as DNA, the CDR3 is TGTGCCAGCAGCCGAGCCGAGGGGCTGGGGATCCAAGAGACCCAGTACATC.

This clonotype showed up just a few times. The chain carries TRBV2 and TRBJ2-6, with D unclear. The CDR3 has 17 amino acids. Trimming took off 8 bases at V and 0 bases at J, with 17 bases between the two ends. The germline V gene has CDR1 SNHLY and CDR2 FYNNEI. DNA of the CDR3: TGTGCCAGCGCCAAGATGGACGTGCGCTCTGGGGCCAACGTCCTGACTTTC. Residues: CASAKMDVRSGANVLTF.